This is a list of T cell receptor beta chains from one sample in a study of CD8 T cells in ankylosing spondylitis. In TCRdb, the 5' RACE reads were re-called with MiXCR into one record per CDR3 protein. The table includes 700,000 or so distinct CDR3 sequences, under 20% detected once. The sequenced sample was blood, either unsorted or a sorted T cell fraction (not recorded which). The receptors were sampled from a male donor with ankylosing spondylitis. Each CDR3 is given with its conserved first and last residue. A D gene is named only where the DNA matches it firmly. The size of a clone is reported for some rows only, either as once, few or many, or as a class for expanded clones.

V	D	size	J	CDR3	DNA
TRBV3-1	NA	NA	TRBJ2-7	CASSHRGRSNEQYF	TGTGCCAGCAGCCATCGGGGGAGGAGTAACGAGCAGTACTTC
TRBV5-1	NA	NA	TRBJ2-3	CASSLVPGEDTQYF	TGCGCCAGCAGCTTGGTCCCCGGTGAAGATACGCAGTATTTT
TRBV11-2	NA	few	TRBJ1-1	CASSLASQKTAFF	TGTGCCAGCAGCTTAGCGTCTCAGAAGACGGCTTTCTTT
TRBV12-3/TRBV12-4	NA	NA	TRBJ1-3	CASSFPGQAGNTIYF	TGTGCCAGCAGTTTCCCGGGACAAGCTGGAAACACCATATATTTT
TRBV7-2	NA	NA	TRBJ2-5	CASSQAGGPRETQYF	TGTGCCAGCAGCCAAGCCGGGGGGCCTAGGGAGACCCAGTACTTC
TRBV5-1	TRBD2	NA	TRBJ2-1	CASSPYGRGDHNEQFF	TGCGCCAGCAGCCCATACGGGCGGGGGGACCACAATGAGCAGTTCTTC
TRBV5-1	NA	few	TRBJ1-3	CASSPTTDTGNTIYF	TGCGCCAGCAGCCCAACCACAGACACTGGAAACACCATATATTTT
TRBV18	NA	NA	TRBJ2-3	CASSPPMGTDTQYF	TGTGCCAGCTCACCACCGATGGGCACAGATACGCAGTATTTT
TRBV20-1	NA	NA	TRBJ2-2	CSAREGFPGELFF	TGCAGTGCTAGAGAGGGGTTCCCCGGGGAGCTGTTTTTT
TRBV5-1	NA	NA	TRBJ2-7	CASSARLDRGGYEQYF	TGCGCCAGCAGCGCCCGGCTCGACAGGGGAGGGTACGAGCAGTACTTC
TRBV5-1	NA	NA	TRBJ2-1	CASSLTPAGANEQFF	TGCGCCAGCAGCCTTACTCCCGCCGGGGCCAATGAGCAGTTCTTC
TRBV4-1	NA	few	TRBJ2-7	CASSQDRDLRSYEQYF	TGCGCCAGCAGCCAAGATCGGGACCTACGCTCCTACGAGCAGTACTTC
TRBV7-9	TRBD2	many	TRBJ2-7	CASRLLAGEPHEQYF	TGTGCCAGCAGACTACTAGCGGGAGAACCGCACGAGCAGTACTTC
TRBV4-3	NA	few	TRBJ2-2	CASSQEFRVTGELFF	TGCGCCAGCAGCCAAGAATTCCGGGTAACCGGGGAGCTGTTTTTT
TRBV28	TRBD1	few	TRBJ1-5	CASSSPGQGYQPQHF	TGTGCCAGCAGTTCACCGGGACAGGGCTATCAGCCCCAGCATTTT
TRBV12-3/TRBV12-4	TRBD1	many	TRBJ2-1	CASSFPYTGGAYNEQFF	TGTGCCAGCAGTTTCCCTTATACAGGGGGAGCCTACAATGAGCAGTTCTTC
TRBV4-1	NA	many	TRBJ2-1	CASSPLVRGEQFF	TGCGCCAGCAGCCCACTAGTTCGGGGTGAGCAGTTCTTC
TRBV18	NA	NA	TRBJ1-4	CASSPGAGEKLFF	TGTGCCAGCTCACCAGGGGCGGGTGAAAAACTGTTTTTT
TRBV11-2	TRBD2	NA	TRBJ2-2	CASRPGLAGLWNTGELFF	TGTGCCAGCAGGCCGGGACTAGCGGGCCTCTGGAACACCGGGGAGCTGTTTTTT